This passage covers 15 T cell receptor beta chains from one sample sequenced in a study of early T cells in non-severe SARS-CoV-2 infection. TCRdb ran MiXCR on the 5' RACE reads and lists one entry per CDR3 protein. Of tens of thousands of distinct CDR3 sequences listed, around 5% were seen once; the top ten hold 30%. The sequenced material came from whole blood. The receptor set was obtained from an adult who was a healthcare worker with PCR-confirmed SARS-CoV-2 infection or an uninfected control (not recorded which).

This clonotype was found many times. The CDR3 DNA follows: TGTGCCAGCAGTTTACAGGACGGTAACAATGAGCAGTTCTTC. It yields the protein CASSLQDGNNEQFF. The chain combines TRBV12-3 or TRBV12-4 with TRBJ2-1, with D hard to call. V was cut by 2 bases and J by 5 bases, with 10 bases left in between. The CDR3 totals 14 residues.

The sample holds many counts of this clonotype. The chain joins TRBV15 to TRBJ1-1; a possible D gene is TRBD1 (5 bases). Germline V gene data show CDR1 as LNHNV and CDR2 as YYDKDF (reference sequence). Between the trimmed V and J ends, which lost 0 bases and 2 bases, there was a span of 7 bases. There are 14 residues in the CDR3. Here the CDR3 DNA reads TGTGCCACCAGCAGAGACAGGGTAAACACTGAAGCTTTCTTT. Protein: CATSRDRVNTEAFF.

This chain links TRBV5-1 with TRBJ2-3; TRBD1 is a possible D gene (6 bases). Trimming stripped 1 base from V and 6 bases from J, with 9 bases between. Germline V gene data show CDR1 as SGHRS and CDR2 as YFSETQ. The CDR3 covers 13 residues. CDR3 in amino acids: CASSLRQGDTQYF. For the CDR3, the DNA is TGCGCCAGCAGCTTGAGGCAGGGGGATACGCAGTATTTT.

The rearrangement links TRBV18 to TRBJ2-3; D uncertain. Trimming removed 0 bases from V and 0 bases from J, with 1 base in between. The germline V gene encodes CDR1 KGHSH and CDR2 LQKENI. The CDR3 runs 13 residues. CDR3 in DNA: TGTGCCAGCTCACCACCTAGCACAGATACGCAGTATTTT. Protein product: CASSPPSTDTQYF. The full variable domain, with the rest looked up from reference TRBV18 and TRBJ2-3, is NAGVMQNPRHLVRRRGQEARLRCSPMKGHSHVYWYRQLPEEGLKFMVYLQKENIIDESGMPKERFSAEFPKEGPSILRIQQVVRGDSAAYFCASSPPSTDTQYFGPGTRLTVL.

The table lists this clonotype with many counts. This rearrangement joins TRBV19 to TRBJ1-2; D ambiguous. This CDR3 comprises 14 residues. From germline, CDR1 is LNHDA and CDR2 SQIVND (reference sequence). V was clipped by 8 bases and J by 5 bases, with 18 bases between them. The CDR3 spells CASQMRVAPYGYTF. The DNA of the CDR3 is TGTGCCAGTCAGATGCGGGTCGCCCCTTATGGCTACACCTTC.

In its sample, this clonotype was seen many times. V and J are TRBV20-1 and TRBJ2-1; 9 bases align to TRBD2. This CDR3 is built from 16 residues. CDR1 and CDR2 from the germline V gene are DFQATT and SNEGSKA (reference sequence). Trimming removed 4 bases from V and 6 bases from J; junction bases left unmatched: 13. CDR3 sequence: CSANGGVAGASNEQFF. The CDR3 DNA sequence: TGCAGTGCTAATGGGGGAGTAGCGGGAGCCTCCAATGAGCAGTTCTTC.

This clonotype was detected ten times or more. This CDR3 is CASRDLRSNQPQHF. The CDR3 coding sequence is TGTGCCAGCAGGGACCTAAGGAGCAATCAGCCCCAGCATTTT. The chain has TRBV2 and TRBJ1-5; no reliable D call. Trimming left V 6 bases short and J 1 base short, with 10 bases between. CDR1 and CDR2 from the germline V gene are SNHLY and FYNNEI. This CDR3 spans 14 amino acids.

V usage is TRBV7-8 and J usage is TRBJ2-7; 8 positions match TRBD2. The germline CDR1 and CDR2 sequences are SGHVS and FQNEAQ. The CDR3 has 18 amino acids. V was clipped by 5 bases and J by 4 bases; unmatched bases: 19. CDR3 sequence: CASSPHRVAGRLLYEQYF. The CDR3 DNA reads as TGTGCCAGCAGCCCACACCGCGTAGCGGGGCGGCTTTTATACGAGCAGTACTTC.

This clonotype was seen more than once but under ten times. This rearrangement joins TRBV12-3 or TRBV12-4 to TRBJ2-1; 8 bases agree with TRBD1. The CDR3 totals 13 residues. The V gene end was trimmed by 5 bases and the J gene end by 8 bases; junction bases not matched to a gene: 5. Written as DNA, the CDR3 is TGTGCCAGCAGTAGGGACAGGAGGGATGAGCAGTTCTTC. This codes for CASSRDRRDEQFF.

This clonotype was detected ten times or more. The gene calls are TRBV3-1 and TRBJ2-7; either TRBD1 or TRBD2 may supply D (6 bases each). The CDR3 has 12 residues. Per the germline V gene, CDR1 is LGHDT and CDR2 is YNNKEL (reference sequence). Trimming cost V 8 bases and J 2 bases, with 10 bases left between them. CDR3 in amino acids: CASSGDTYEQYF. CDR3 coding DNA: TGTGCCAGCTCGGGGGACACCTACGAGCAGTACTTC.

This clonotype was picked up many times. As DNA, the CDR3 is TGTGCCAGCAGCCGGACGACAGGGACTAATGAAAAACTGTTTTTT. It specifies CASSRTTGTNEKLFF. The chain employs TRBV6-5 and TRBJ1-4; 7 bases are a match to TRBD1. V dropped 6 bases and J dropped 2; count of bases not matched to a gene: 6. Germline CDR1 MNHEY, CDR2 SVGAGI. The CDR3 extends over 15 amino acids.

This clonotype was picked up a small number of times. This chain uses TRBV19 with TRBJ2-5, with a tentative D call TRBD2 (7 bases). Germline V gives CDR1 LNHDA, CDR2 SQIVND (reference sequence). Trimming cost V 7 bases and J 5 bases, with 20 bases left between them. The CDR3 runs 15 residues. As DNA, the CDR3 is TGTGCCAGTACGGGGGGCTTCGGGCCTATGGAGACCCAGTACTTC. It specifies CASTGGFGPMETQYF. Together with reference TRBV19 and TRBJ2-5, the CDR3 gives the full variable domain: DGGITQSPKYLFRKEGQNVTLSCEQNLNHDAMYWYRQDPGQGLRLIYYSQIVNDFQKGDIAEGYSVSREKKESFPLTVTSAQKNPTAFYLCASTGGFGPMETQYFGPGTRLLVL.

This clonotype was observed many times. The chain carries TRBV6-2 or TRBV6-3 and TRBJ1-1; TRBD1 might be the D (5 bases). The V gene's germline CDR1 is MNHEY and CDR2 SVGEGT. The CDR3 contains 16 residues. Trimming took 0 bases from V and 3 from J, leaving 14 bases between them. The CDR3 region is CASSYSMERDDTEAFF. In DNA, the CDR3 is TGTGCCAGCAGTTACTCGATGGAAAGGGACGACACTGAAGCTTTCTTT.

This clonotype was seen repeatedly, ten times or more. V usage is TRBV4-3 and J usage is TRBJ2-2, with unresolved D. CDR1 LGHNA and CDR2 YSLEER come from the germline V gene. The CDR3 spans 19 residues. The germline V and J ends were trimmed by 2 bases and 4 bases, with 23 bases remaining between them. CDR3 sequence reads: CASSQQSSAYSTSTGELFF. The CDR3 region has the DNA TGCGCCAGCAGCCAACAATCGAGTGCCTACTCGACAAGCACCGGGGAGCTGTTTTTT.

This clonotype rates as medium-sized (0.01 to 0.1%). This rearrangement joins TRBV20-1 to TRBJ2-1, with 9 bases matching TRBD1. V shed 3 bases and J 8 bases; nucleotides not matched to a gene: 14. The CDR3 runs 16 residues. The germline CDR1 and CDR2 sequences are DFQATT and SNEGSKA (reference sequence). CDR3 DNA sequence: TGCAGTGCTAGGCACCCGGGACAGGGCTTTTGGGATGAGCAGTTCTTC. Protein product: CSARHPGQGFWDEQFF.